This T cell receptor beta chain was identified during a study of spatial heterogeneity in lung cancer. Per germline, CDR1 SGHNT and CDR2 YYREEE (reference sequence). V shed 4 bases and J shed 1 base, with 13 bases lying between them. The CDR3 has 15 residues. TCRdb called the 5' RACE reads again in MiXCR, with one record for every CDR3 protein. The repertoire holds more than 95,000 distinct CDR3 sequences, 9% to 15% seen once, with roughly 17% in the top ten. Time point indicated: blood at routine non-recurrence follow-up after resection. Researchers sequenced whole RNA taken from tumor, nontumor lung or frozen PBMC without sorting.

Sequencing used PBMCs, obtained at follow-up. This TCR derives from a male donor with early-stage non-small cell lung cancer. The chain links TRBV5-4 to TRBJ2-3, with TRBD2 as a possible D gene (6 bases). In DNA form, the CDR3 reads TGTGCCAGCAGCCGGGCATGGGGGGGCACAGATACGCAGTATTTT. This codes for CASSRAWGGTDTQYF.